The rows below give T cell receptor beta chains drawn from one sample of a study of CD8+ T cells in alopecia areata. Clones were read by immunoSEQ multiplex PCR, and TCRdb kept only the in-frame ones, dropping some. The sample contains about 180,000 clones, 59% of which appear only once. The input for sequencing was CD4+ T cells sorted from blood, taken at week 0. Receptors were obtained from a human donor with alopecia areata. CDR3s include the opening cysteine and the closing phenylalanine or tryptophan. Fields, in order: clone size, J gene, V gene, D gene, CDR3 protein, CDR3 DNA. A D gene is named only where the DNA matches it firmly. Clone size is not always given. Where it is, it says once, few, many or a class for expanded clones.

>-|TRBJ1-4|TRBV7-6|-
CASSAYPGVTNEKLFF
TGTGCCAGCAGCGCCTACCCAGGGGTGACTAATGAAAAACTGTTTTTT
>-|TRBJ2-2|TRBV11-2|-
CASSPGAGELFF
TGTGCCAGCAGCCCGGGGGCCGGGGAGCTGTTTTTT
>few|TRBJ1-5|TRBV29-1|-
CSVGDNSNQPQHF
TGCAGCGTCGGGGACAATAGCAATCAGCCCCAGCATTTT
>-|TRBJ1-6|TRBV5-6|-
CASSRMGGRFSPLHF
TGTGCCAGCAGCAGGATGGGAGGGCGCTTCTCACCCCTCCACTTT
>-|TRBJ1-2|TRBV7-8|TRBD1
CASSRAEHRGIGYTF
TGTGCCAGCAGCCGAGCGGAACACAGGGGGATTGGCTACACCTTC
>few|TRBJ2-7|TRBV25-1|TRBD1
CASSLTGAYEQYF
TGTGCCAGCAGTCTGACAGGGGCGTACGAGCAGTACTTC
>-|TRBJ2-3|TRBV6-5|-
CASRHSTDTQYF
TGTGCCAGCCGCCATAGCACAGATACGCAGTATTTT
>-|TRBJ2-5|TRBV10-3|-
CAISQRERETQYF
TGTGCCATCAGCCAAAGGGAGAGAGAGACCCAGTACTTC
>-|TRBJ2-5|TRBV6-5|-
CASSYRAGPYQETQYF
TGTGCCAGCAGTTATAGGGCAGGGCCGTACCAAGAGACCCAGTACTTC
>-|TRBJ1-5|TRBV6-6|-
CASRGTDSNQPQHF
TGTGCCAGCAGGGGGACGGATAGCAATCAGCCCCAGCATTTT
>few|TRBJ2-2|TRBV7-9|-
CASINTGELFF
TGTGCCAGCATCAACACCGGGGAGCTGTTTTTT
>once|TRBJ2-7|TRBV29-1|TRBD1
CSVKNRGTYEQYF
TGCAGCGTGAAAAACAGGGGGACCTACGAGCAGTACTTC
>few|TRBJ2-5|TRBV5-1|-
CASRAEETQYF
TGCGCCAGCAGAGCGGAAGAGACCCAGTACTTC
>few|TRBJ1-1|TRBV29-1|-
CSVAPGTGTEAFF
TGCAGCGTTGCCCCAGGGACGGGGACTGAAGCTTTCTTT
>-|TRBJ2-5|TRBV20-1|-
CSARGETQYF
TGCAGTGCTAGGGGAGAGACCCAGTACTTC
>-|TRBJ2-3|TRBV6-1|TRBD1
CASSPGQVTDTQYF
TGTGCCAGCAGTCCCGGACAGGTCACAGATACGCAGTATTTT